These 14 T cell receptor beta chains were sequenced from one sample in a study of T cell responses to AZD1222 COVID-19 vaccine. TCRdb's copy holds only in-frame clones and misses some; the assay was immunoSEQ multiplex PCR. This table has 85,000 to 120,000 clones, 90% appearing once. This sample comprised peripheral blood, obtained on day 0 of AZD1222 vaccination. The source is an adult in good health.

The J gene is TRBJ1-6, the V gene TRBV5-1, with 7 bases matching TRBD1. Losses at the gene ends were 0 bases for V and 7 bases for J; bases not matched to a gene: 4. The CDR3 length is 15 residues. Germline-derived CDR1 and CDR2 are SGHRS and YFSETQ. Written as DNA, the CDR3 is TGCGCCAGCAGCTTGGAAGGGACAGAAAATTCACCCCTCCACTTT. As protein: CASSLEGTENSPLHF. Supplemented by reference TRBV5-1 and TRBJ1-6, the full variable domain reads KAGVTQTPRYLIKTRGQQVTLSCSPISGHRSVSWYQQTPGQGLQFLFEYFSETQRNKGNFPGRFSGRQFSNSRSEMNVSTLELGDSALYLCASSLEGTENSPLHFGNGTRLTVT.

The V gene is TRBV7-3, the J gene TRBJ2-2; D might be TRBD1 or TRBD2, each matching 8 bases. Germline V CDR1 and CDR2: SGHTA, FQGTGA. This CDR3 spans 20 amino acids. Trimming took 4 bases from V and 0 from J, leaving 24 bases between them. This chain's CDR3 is CASSSSGRGLAGANTGELFF. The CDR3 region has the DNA TGTGCCAGCAGCTCCTCGGGCAGGGGGCTAGCGGGCGCGAACACCGGGGAGCTGTTTTTT. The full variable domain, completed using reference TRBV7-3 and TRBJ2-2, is GAGVSQTPSNKVTEKGKYVELRCDPISGHTALYWYRQSLGQGPEFLIYFQGTGAADDSGLPNDRFFAVRPEGSVSTLKIQRTERGDSAVYLCASSSSGRGLAGANTGELFFGEGSRLTVL.

CDR3 protein: CASSLSSGRAETQYF. For the CDR3, the DNA is TGTGCCAGCAGCTTGAGTAGCGGGAGGGCCGAGACCCAGTACTTC. This sequence joins TRBV5-5 and TRBJ2-5; 11 nucleotides agree with TRBD2. Trimming took 1 base from V and 5 from J; bases not matched to a gene: 4. The CDR3 length is 15 residues. Per the germline V gene, CDR1 is SGHKS and CDR2 is YYEKEE (reference sequence).

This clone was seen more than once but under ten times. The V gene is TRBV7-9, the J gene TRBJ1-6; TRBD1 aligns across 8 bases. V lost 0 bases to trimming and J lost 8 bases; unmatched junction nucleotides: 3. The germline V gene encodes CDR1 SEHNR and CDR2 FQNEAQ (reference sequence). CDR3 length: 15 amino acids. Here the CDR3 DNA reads TGTGCCAGCAGCTTAGCGGCAGGGGGCGATTCACCCCTCCACTTT. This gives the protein CASSLAAGGDSPLHF.

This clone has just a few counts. DNA of the CDR3: TGTGCCAGCAGCTCAAGCGTTTATGGCTACACCTTC. This gives the protein CASSSSVYGYTF. This chain links TRBV7-9 with TRBJ1-2; D ambiguous. The CDR3 runs 12 residues. Trimming removed 4 bases from V and 5 bases from J, with 8 bases in between. Germline lookup yields CDR1 SEHNR and CDR2 FQNEAQ (reference sequence). Complete variable domain (other parts from reference TRBV7-9 and TRBJ1-2): DTGVSQNPRHKITKRGQNVTFRCDPISEHNRLYWYRQTLGQGPEFLTYFQNEAQLEKSRLLSDRFSAERPKGSFSTLEIQRTEQGDSAMYLCASSSSVYGYTFGSGTRLTVV.

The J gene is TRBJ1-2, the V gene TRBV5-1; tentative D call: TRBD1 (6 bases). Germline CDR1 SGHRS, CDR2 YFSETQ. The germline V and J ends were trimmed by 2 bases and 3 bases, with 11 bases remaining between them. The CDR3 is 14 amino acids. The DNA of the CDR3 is TGCGCCAGCAGCTTAGGACAGCCATACTATGGCTACACCTTC. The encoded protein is CASSLGQPYYGYTF.

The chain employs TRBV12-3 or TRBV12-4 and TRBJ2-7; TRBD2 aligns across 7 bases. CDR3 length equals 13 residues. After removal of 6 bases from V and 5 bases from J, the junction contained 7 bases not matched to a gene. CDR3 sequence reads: CASRRREIDEQYF. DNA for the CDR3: TGTGCCAGCAGGAGGCGGGAGATCGACGAGCAGTACTTC.

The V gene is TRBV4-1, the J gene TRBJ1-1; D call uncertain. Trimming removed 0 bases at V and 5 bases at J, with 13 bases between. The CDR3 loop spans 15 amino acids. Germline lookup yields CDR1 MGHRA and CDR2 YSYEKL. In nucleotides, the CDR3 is TGCGCCAGCAGCCAAGATGGAGTGAGAAGAACTGAAGCTTTCTTT. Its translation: CASSQDGVRRTEAFF.

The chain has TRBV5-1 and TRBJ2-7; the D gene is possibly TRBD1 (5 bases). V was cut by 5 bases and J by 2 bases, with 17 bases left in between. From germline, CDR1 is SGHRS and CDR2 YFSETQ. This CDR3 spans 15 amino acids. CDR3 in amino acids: CASRFTGEGAYEQYF. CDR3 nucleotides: TGCGCCAGCAGGTTTACAGGTGAAGGCGCCTACGAGCAGTACTTC.

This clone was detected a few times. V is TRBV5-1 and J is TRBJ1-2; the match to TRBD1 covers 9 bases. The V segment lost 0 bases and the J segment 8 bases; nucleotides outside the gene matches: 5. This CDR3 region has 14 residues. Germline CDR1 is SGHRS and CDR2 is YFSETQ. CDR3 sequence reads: CASSLEGQGQGYTF. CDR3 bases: TGCGCCAGCAGCTTGGAAGGACAGGGGCAAGGCTACACCTTC.

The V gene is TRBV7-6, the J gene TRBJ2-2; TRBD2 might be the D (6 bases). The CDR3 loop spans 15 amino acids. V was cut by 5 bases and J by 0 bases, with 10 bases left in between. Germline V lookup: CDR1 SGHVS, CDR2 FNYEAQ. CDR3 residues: CASSPLASNTGELFF. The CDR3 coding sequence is TGTGCCAGCAGCCCACTAGCATCGAACACCGGGGAGCTGTTTTTT.

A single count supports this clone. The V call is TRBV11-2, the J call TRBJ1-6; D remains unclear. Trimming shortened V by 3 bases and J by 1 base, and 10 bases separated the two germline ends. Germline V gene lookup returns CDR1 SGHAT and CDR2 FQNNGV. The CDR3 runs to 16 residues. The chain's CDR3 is CASSLSDASYNSPLHF. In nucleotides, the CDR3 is TGTGCCAGCAGCTTGTCGGACGCATCCTATAATTCACCCCTCCACTTT.

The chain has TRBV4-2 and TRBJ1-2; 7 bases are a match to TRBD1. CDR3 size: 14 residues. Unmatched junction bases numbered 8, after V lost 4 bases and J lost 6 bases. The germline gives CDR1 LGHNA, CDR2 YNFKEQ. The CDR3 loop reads CASSRDSRRDGYTF. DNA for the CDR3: TGTGCCAGCAGCCGGGACAGCCGAAGAGATGGCTACACCTTC.

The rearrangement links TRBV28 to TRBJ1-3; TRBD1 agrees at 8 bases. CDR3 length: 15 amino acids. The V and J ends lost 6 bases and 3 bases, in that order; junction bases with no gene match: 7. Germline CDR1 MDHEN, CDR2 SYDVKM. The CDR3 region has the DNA TGTGCCAGCAGCCCCAGGGGGCAGTTTGGAAACACCATATATTTT. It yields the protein CASSPRGQFGNTIYF.